This T cell receptor beta chain originates from a study of T-cell memory formation after mild COVID-19. One entry per CDR3 protein results from TCRdb running MiXCR on the 5' RACE reads. The sample includes 180,000 or so distinct CDR3 sequences, roughly 12% seen only once; the top ten take about 3.8%. This clonotype has ten or more counts. The CDR3 is 15 residues long. Germline lookup yields CDR1 SGHTA and CDR2 FQGNSA. Trimming removed 4 bases at V and 5 bases at J, with 14 bases between. Source material: PBMCs or a T cell subset sorted from them (not recorded which). This chain links TRBV7-2 with TRBJ2-2; D could derive from TRBD1 or TRBD2 (5 bases each). The receptor was isolated from a man between 18 and 35 years old who had mild COVID-19 (a few samples of this study predate the infection). Cell type and time point are not known. CDR3 coding DNA: TGTGCCAGCAGCTCCCCCCGACAGCGGACCGGGGAGCTGTTTTTT. It yields the protein CASSSPRQRTGELFF.